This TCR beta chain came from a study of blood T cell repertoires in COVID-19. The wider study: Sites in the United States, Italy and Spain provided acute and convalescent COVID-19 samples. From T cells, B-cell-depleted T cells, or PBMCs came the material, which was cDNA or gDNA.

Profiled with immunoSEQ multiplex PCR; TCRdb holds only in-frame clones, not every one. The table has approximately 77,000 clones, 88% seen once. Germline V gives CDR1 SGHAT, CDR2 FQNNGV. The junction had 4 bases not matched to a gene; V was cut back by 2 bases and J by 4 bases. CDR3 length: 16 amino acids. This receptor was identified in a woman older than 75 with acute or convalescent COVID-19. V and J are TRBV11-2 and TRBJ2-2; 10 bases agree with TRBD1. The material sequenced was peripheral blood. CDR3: CASSLRDRGVTGELFF. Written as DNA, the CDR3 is TGTGCCAGCAGCTTACGGGACAGGGGCGTCACCGGGGAGCTGTTTTTT.